This T cell receptor beta chain was found in a study of response to subunit inactivated influenza vaccine. MiXCR, run by TCRdb on the RT-PCR reads, gives a single entry per CDR3 protein. The sample lists about 570,000 distinct CDR3 sequences, 10% to 12% seen once, with about 10% in the top ten. Only one count was recorded for this clonotype. The junction differs from germline at one of its ends, possibly a read error. This CDR3 contains 14 residues. CDR1 and CDR2 (germline): MNHEY, SVGEGT. The same data also contributed to another study, on T cells expressing NK-cell markers. As that report states: It was by 5'RACE template switching with UMIs that TCR beta cDNA was made. The TCR beta repertoires were obtained from sorted CD3+CD56+NKG2C+, CD3+CD56+NKG2C- and CD3+CD56-NKG2C+ T cells. One observes that, in several donors, these clonotypes were also the leading ones within the CD3+CD56-NKG2C+ fraction.

The sequencing here drew on PBMCs from blood, taken on the day of vaccination. This TCR was sampled from a man aged 50 to 59 who received an inactivated influenza vaccine. The rearrangement joins TRBV6-2 or TRBV6-3 to TRBJ1-2; D may be TRBD1 (6 bases). Here the CDR3 DNA reads TGTGCCAGCAGTTACGTCAGGGGAAGCTATGGCTACATCTTC. Protein: CASSYVRGSYGYIF.